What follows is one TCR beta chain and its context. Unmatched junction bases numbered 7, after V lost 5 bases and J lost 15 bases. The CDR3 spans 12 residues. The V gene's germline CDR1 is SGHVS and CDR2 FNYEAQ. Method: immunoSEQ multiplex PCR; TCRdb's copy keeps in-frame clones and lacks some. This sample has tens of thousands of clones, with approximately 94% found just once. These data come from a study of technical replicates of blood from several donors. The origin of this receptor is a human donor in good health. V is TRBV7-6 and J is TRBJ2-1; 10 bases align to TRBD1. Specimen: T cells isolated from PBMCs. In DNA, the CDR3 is TGTGCCAGCAGCAAATGGGGACAGGGGATGTTCTTC. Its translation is CASSKWGQGMFF.